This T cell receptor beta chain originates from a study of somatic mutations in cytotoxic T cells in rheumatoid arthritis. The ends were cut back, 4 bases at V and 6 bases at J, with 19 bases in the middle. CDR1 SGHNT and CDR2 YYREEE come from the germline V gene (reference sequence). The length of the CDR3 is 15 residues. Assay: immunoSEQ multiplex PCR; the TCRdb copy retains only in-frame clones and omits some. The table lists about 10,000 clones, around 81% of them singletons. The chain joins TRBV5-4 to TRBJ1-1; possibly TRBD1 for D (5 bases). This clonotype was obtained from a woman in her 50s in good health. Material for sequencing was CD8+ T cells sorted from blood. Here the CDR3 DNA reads TGTGCCAGCAGCCTTCCGACAGACGGGTACCCTGAAGCTTTCTTT. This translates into CASSLPTDGYPEAFF. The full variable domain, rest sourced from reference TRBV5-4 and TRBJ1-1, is ETGVTQSPTHLIKTRGQQVTLRCSSQSGHNTVSWYQQALGQGPQFIFQYYREEENGRGNFPPRFSGLQFPNYSSELNVNALELDDSALYLCASSLPTDGYPEAFFGQGTRLTVV.